A single sample gave rise to the 27 T cell receptor beta chains below, sequenced in a study of T cell changes during pregnancy in multiple sclerosis. Using immunoSEQ multiplex PCR, the repertoire was profiled, and TCRdb retains in-frame clones only, with some absent. The sample has under 50,000 clones; around 95% are singletons. The sequencing here drew on CD8+ T cells from peripheral blood mononuclear cells, taken in the first trimester of pregnancy. Receptors originate from a female donor with multiple sclerosis, enrolled in a pregnancy study.

The V call is TRBV2, the J call TRBJ2-2; D might be TRBD2 (5 bases). V lost 5 bases and J 1 base, leaving 11 bases between the germline ends. The CDR3 loop spans 15 amino acids. Germline CDR1 and CDR2: SNHLY and FYNNEI. The CDR3 DNA reads TGTGCCAGCAGTCAGACTATAATGAACACCGGGGAGCTGTTTTTT. Its translation: CASSQTIMNTGELFF. The full variable domain, completed using reference TRBV2 and TRBJ2-2, is EPEVTQTPSHQVTQMGQEVILRCVPISNHLYFYWYRQILGQKVEFLVSFYNNEISEKSEIFDDQFSVERPDGSNFTLKIRSTKLEDSAMYFCASSQTIMNTGELFFGEGSRLTVL.

V gene TRBV15 combines with J gene TRBJ1-5, with 7 bases identical to TRBD1. V lost 5 bases, J lost 3 bases, and 4 bases stayed unmatched. The CDR3 spans 14 residues. Per germline, CDR1 LNHNV and CDR2 YYDKDF (reference sequence). In nucleotides, the CDR3 is TGTGCCACCAGCCACGGACAGGTCAATCAGCCCCAGCATTTT. It translates to CATSHGQVNQPQHF.

V and J are TRBV4-1 and TRBJ1-1, with TRBD1 identical over 9 bases. Germline V gene data show CDR1 as MGHRA and CDR2 as YSYEKL. J was trimmed by 6 bases and V by 4 bases; bases with no gene match: 9. The CDR3 has 15 amino acids. The CDR3 loop is CASSPGTGNLPEAFF. The DNA for the CDR3 is TGCGCCAGCAGCCCCGGGACAGGGAATCTCCCTGAAGCTTTCTTT.

The chain carries TRBV9 and TRBJ2-1; D unclear. CDR3 size: 15 residues. The germline V and J ends were trimmed by 0 bases and 0 bases, with 7 bases remaining between them. Germline loops: CDR1 SGDLS, CDR2 YYNGEE. CDR3 amino acids: CASSVGLVSYNEQFF. The CDR3 DNA reads TGTGCCAGCAGCGTAGGGCTCGTCTCCTACAATGAGCAGTTCTTC.

The chain has TRBV5-6 and TRBJ2-5; TRBD2 matches at 10 bases. In germline, CDR1 is SGHDT, CDR2 YYEEEE. The CDR3 covers 13 residues. J lost 4 bases, V lost 9 bases, and 6 bases had no gene match. CDR3 loop: CATTIAGGETQYF. The CDR3 coding sequence is TGTGCCACTACCATAGCGGGAGGAGAGACCCAGTACTTC.

The rearrangement joins TRBV19 to TRBJ2-7; 11 bases agree with TRBD1. This CDR3 region has 16 residues. J lost 2 bases, V lost 3 bases, and 6 bases had no gene match. Germline V gives CDR1 LNHDA, CDR2 SQIVND (reference sequence). The DNA for the CDR3 is TGTGCCAGTAGTATCACCGGGACAGGGGGTCCCTACGAGCAGTACTTC. It codes for CASSITGTGGPYEQYF.

V gene TRBV5-1 combines with J gene TRBJ2-2; D perhaps matches TRBD2 (6 bases). There are 13 residues in the CDR3. Trimming shortened V by 3 bases and J by 7 bases, and 10 bases separated the two germline ends. CDR1 and CDR2 from the germline V gene are SGHRS and YFSETQ. This chain's CDR3 is CASSYAGYGELFF. DNA of the CDR3: TGCGCCAGCAGCTATGCGGGATACGGGGAGCTGTTTTTT.

Points on this clone: Since no conserved phenylalanine or tryptophan closes the CDR3, a read error is the likely cause. Because the CDR3's place on the DNA is in doubt, the DNA is left out and the CDR3 is given as listed by TCRdb. This chain uses TRBV27 with TRBJ2-7; the table's TRBD1 call for D was not verified on the DNA. Germline loops: CDR1 MNHEY, CDR2 SMNVEV (reference sequence). A total of 12 residues make up the CDR3, ends included. CDR3 loop: CASSLLARSPQG.

The chain carries TRBV7-9 and TRBJ2-7, with 8 positions matching TRBD1. Per the germline V gene, CDR1 is SEHNR and CDR2 is FQNEAQ (reference sequence). The V gene end was trimmed by 5 bases and the J gene end by 2 bases; junction bases not matched to a gene: 5. There are 14 residues in the CDR3. CDR3 amino acids: CASSHRQGTYEQYF. In nucleotides, the CDR3 is TGTGCCAGCAGCCATCGACAGGGGACCTACGAGCAGTACTTC.

The chain carries TRBV13 and TRBJ2-1, with D tentatively TRBD1 (5 bases). Germline V lookup: CDR1 PRHDT, CDR2 FYEKMQ (reference sequence). CDR3 length equals 16 residues. V lost 1 base and J lost 6, with 16 bases in between. The CDR3 region is CASSLVGKGHGNEQFF. The CDR3 coding sequence is TGTGCCAGCAGCTTAGTTGGGAAGGGGCACGGCAATGAGCAGTTCTTC.

The chain employs TRBV7-6 and TRBJ2-1, with TRBD2 matching 8 bases. CDR3 length equals 16 residues. Trimming cost V 2 bases and J 4 bases; bases outside gene matches: 7. CDR1 is SGHVS, CDR2 FNYEAQ, per germline. In nucleotides, the CDR3 is TGTGCCAGCAGCTTACGGGGGGGAGGGGTATACAATGAGCAGTTCTTC. This codes for CASSLRGGGVYNEQFF.

The V call is TRBV6-5, the J call TRBJ1-2, with a weak D call TRBD1 (5 bases). V was clipped by 0 bases and J by 5 bases, with 7 bases between them. Germline values: CDR1 MNHEY, CDR2 SVGAGI. The CDR3 contains 13 residues. Here the CDR3 DNA reads TGTGCCAGCAGTTACTCGGGGGGGTATGGCTACACCTTC. Its protein is CASSYSGGYGYTF.

V usage is TRBV11-2 and J usage is TRBJ2-1; the D is unclear. Germline V gives CDR1 SGHAT, CDR2 FQNNGV. The CDR3 length is 13 residues. Trimming took off 1 base at V and 10 bases at J, with 11 bases between the two ends. The CDR3 nucleotides read TGTGCCAGCAGCTTAGGGGCCGCCTCAGAGCAGTTCTTC. It encodes CASSLGAASEQFF. The variable domain in full, completed from reference TRBV11-2 and TRBJ2-1, reads EAGVAQSPRYKIIEKRQSVAFWCNPISGHATLYWYQQILGQGPKLLIQFQNNGVVDDSQLPKDRFSAERLKGVDSTLKIQPAKLEDSAVYLCASSLGAASEQFFGPGTRLTVL.

This clone was observed a single time. The CDR3 is CASSPSPQETQYF. The CDR3 DNA sequence: TGTGCCAGCAGCCCCAGTCCTCAAGAGACCCAGTACTTC. The genes are TRBV7-9 and TRBJ2-5; no reliable D call. V lost 5 bases to trimming and J lost 2 bases, with 9 bases between them. This CDR3 contains 13 residues. Germline values: CDR1 SEHNR, CDR2 FQNEAQ (reference sequence).

This chain links TRBV9 with TRBJ2-3; D might be TRBD2 (5 bases). Trimming removed 3 bases from V and 3 bases from J, with 11 bases in between. The germline V gene encodes CDR1 SGDLS and CDR2 YYNGEE. The CDR3 sequence is 14 residues long. The DNA of the CDR3 is TGTGCCAGCAGCGCCCCCCGGGGTACAGATACGCAGTATTTT. As protein: CASSAPRGTDTQYF.

This clone was observed a handful of times. This chain joins TRBV6-4 and TRBJ2-1; 9 bases match TRBD1. Trimming took 5 bases from V and 8 from J; bases not matched to a gene: 10. Germline loops: CDR1 MRHNA, CDR2 SNTAGT. The length of the CDR3 is 15 residues. Written as DNA, the CDR3 is TGTGCCAGCAGTACTACAGGGGGCGCGGGCGATGAGCAGTTCTTC. It codes for CASSTTGGAGDEQFF.

The chain joins TRBV7-9 to TRBJ2-7; maybe TRBD1 (5 bases). Between the trimmed V and J ends, which lost 5 bases and 2 bases, there was a span of 13 bases. Germline V CDR1 and CDR2: SEHNR, FQNEAQ (reference sequence). The CDR3 runs to 14 residues. This CDR3 reads CASSPPGIPYEQYF. The DNA of the CDR3 is TGTGCCAGCAGCCCCCCAGGGATTCCCTACGAGCAGTACTTC.

V usage is TRBV7-9 and J usage is TRBJ2-7, with D possibly being TRBD1 (6 bases). The CDR3 covers 15 residues. Looked up from germline, CDR1 is SEHNR and CDR2 is FQNEAQ (reference sequence). V lost 5 bases and J 0 bases, leaving 14 bases between the germline ends. CDR3 in amino acids: CASSRGQGRSYEQYF. As DNA, the CDR3 is TGTGCCAGCAGCCGGGGCCAGGGGCGCTCCTACGAGCAGTACTTC. The entire variable domain, with the rest obtained from reference TRBV7-9 and TRBJ2-7, is as follows: DTGVSQNPRHKITKRGQNVTFRCDPISEHNRLYWYRQTLGQGPEFLTYFQNEAQLEKSRLLSDRFSAERPKGSFSTLEIQRTEQGDSAMYLCASSRGQGRSYEQYFGPGTRLTVT.

Comment on this clone: Other DNA sequences in the sample encode the same CDR3. V gene TRBV29-1 combines with J gene TRBJ1-3; D remains unclear. The germline gives CDR1 SQVTM, CDR2 ANQGSEA. The CDR3 is made up of 14 amino acids. The ends were cut back, 7 bases at V and 0 bases at J, with 13 bases in the middle. The CDR3 loop is CSAEAGVSGNTIYF. The DNA for the CDR3 is TGCAGCGCCGAGGCCGGAGTCTCTGGAAACACCATATATTTT.

This chain joins TRBV9 and TRBJ2-1, with TRBD1 as a possible D gene (5 bases). This CDR3 is 13 amino acids long. Germline lookup yields CDR1 SGDLS and CDR2 YYNGEE. V shed 3 bases and J shed 5 bases, with 9 bases lying between them. In DNA, the CDR3 is TGTGCCAGCAGCGACGGACAACACAATGAGCAGTTCTTC. Its translation is CASSDGQHNEQFF.

The chain has TRBV30 and TRBJ1-2, with TRBD1 identical over 10 bases. V lost 3 bases to trimming and J lost 2 bases; unmatched junction nucleotides: 12. Germline CDR1 and CDR2: GTSNPN and SVGIG (reference sequence). The CDR3 sequence is 17 residues long. CDR3 sequence: CAWSSRGQGLGNYGYTF. The CDR3 region has the DNA TGTGCCTGGAGCTCTCGGGGACAGGGGCTGGGGAACTATGGCTACACCTTC.

The gene calls are TRBV2 and TRBJ2-2; D might be TRBD2 (5 bases). This CDR3 is 17 amino acids long. Germline V gives CDR1 SNHLY, CDR2 FYNNEI. Trimming left V 3 bases short and J 5 bases short, with 19 bases between. CDR3 amino acids: CASSDGTSFPETGELFF. CDR3 nucleotides: TGTGCCAGCAGTGATGGTACTAGTTTTCCCGAAACCGGGGAGCTGTTTTTT.

The rearrangement joins TRBV27 to TRBJ1-5; no definite D call. Looked up from germline, CDR1 is MNHEY and CDR2 is SMNVEV (reference sequence). V dropped 0 bases and J dropped 7 bases, with 7 bases sitting between them. The CDR3 has 13 amino acids. The DNA of the CDR3 is TGTGCCAGCAGTTTATCTATCCGGCAGCCCCAGCATTTT. This gives the protein CASSLSIRQPQHF.

The J gene is TRBJ1-1, the V gene TRBV15; no clear D gene. Germline CDR1 LNHNV, CDR2 YYDKDF (reference sequence). The CDR3 contains 13 residues. V was trimmed by 3 bases and J by 0 bases, leaving 5 bases between them. CDR3 nucleotide sequence: TGTGCCACCAGCAGGGCCCTGAACACTGAAGCTTTCTTT. Translated: CATSRALNTEAFF.

This chain uses TRBV4-1 with TRBJ2-7; D gene unclear. V lost 1 base and J 2 bases, leaving 9 bases between the germline ends. Per the germline V gene, CDR1 is MGHRA and CDR2 is YSYEKL. The CDR3 has 14 residues. CDR3 loop: CASSQVQQAYEQYF. In DNA, the CDR3 is TGCGCCAGCAGCCAAGTACAGCAGGCCTACGAGCAGTACTTC.

Only a few counts were recorded for this clone. The CDR3 is CASSPWTGGNQLDEQYF. The CDR3 DNA reads as TGTGCCAGCAGTCCTTGGACAGGGGGCAACCAGCTCGATGAGCAGTACTTC. This chain joins TRBV27 and TRBJ2-7, with 11 bases matching TRBD1. In germline, CDR1 is MNHEY, CDR2 SMNVEV (reference sequence). The CDR3 length is 17 residues. The V gene end was trimmed by 5 bases and the J gene end by 7 bases; junction bases not matched to a gene: 16.

J is TRBJ2-1 and V is TRBV7-9; 9 positions agree with TRBD2. The V gene's germline CDR1 is SEHNR and CDR2 FQNEAQ (reference sequence). With 5 bases clipped from V and 3 bases from J, the junction kept 8 bases outside the gene matches. The CDR3 extends over 16 amino acids. The DNA of the CDR3 is TGTGCCAGCAGCCCTGATAGCGGGAGTCTCTACAATGAGCAGTTCTTC. As protein: CASSPDSGSLYNEQFF.